This record concerns one TCR beta chain sequence. CDR1 and CDR2 from the germline V gene are SGHAT and FQNNGV. CDR3 size: 16 residues. V was cut by 5 bases and J by 5 bases, with 22 bases left in between. The sample belongs to a study of blood T cell repertoires in COVID-19. Sequencing was performed with immunoSEQ multiplex PCR; in TCRdb, only in-frame clones are kept and a portion is missing. Of 270,000 or so clones in the sample, approximately 86% were seen once. The sample consisted of PBMCs or T cells enriched from blood (not recorded which). V and J are TRBV11-2 and TRBJ2-7; a possible D gene is TRBD1 (6 bases). The TCR was taken from a woman under 30 who had recovered from COVID-19. This chain's CDR3 is CASSPGDGPFGDEQYF. The CDR3 region has the DNA TGTGCCAGCAGCCCAGGGGACGGGCCTTTCGGGGACGAGCAGTACTTC.